This T cell receptor (beta chain) derives from a study of radiation and T cells in renal cell carcinoma. Study conclusions and caveats: Top tumor clonotypes rose in blood 2 weeks post-radiation, then contracted.

V shed 5 bases and J shed 5 bases, with 15 bases lying between them. This CDR3 has 14 residues. The germline CDR1 and CDR2 sequences are SGHTA and FQGNSA. Some clones are missing from TCRdb's copy, which holds only in-frame ones; the method was immunoSEQ multiplex PCR. The sample lists around 13,000 clones; 25% to 35% were seen once. This clone was observed a handful of times. As yet, its antigen is unknown. Described treatment: 15 Gy SBRT to primary tumor, nephrectomy 4 weeks later. This clonotype was sampled from a man aged 60 to 75 with renal cell carcinoma. This specimen was tumor tissue, taken from a patient whose treatment included radiotherapy and nephrectomy. The rearrangement uses TRBV7-2 and TRBJ2-5; D possibly matches TRBD1 or TRBD2 (5 bases each). In nucleotides, the CDR3 is TGTGCCAGCAGCAACGCTCGGGGCCGGGAGACCCAGTACTTC. Amino acids: CASSNARGRETQYF. The variable domain in full, with the rest retrieved from reference TRBV7-2 and TRBJ2-5, is GAGVSQSPSNKVTEKGKDVELRCDPISGHTALYWYRQSLGQGLEFLIYFQGNSAPDKSGLPSDRFSAERTGGSVSTLTIQRTQQEDSAVYLCASSNARGRETQYFGPGTRLLVL.